A selection of T cell receptor beta chains follows, all from one sample in a study of CD8+CD57+ T cells in acquired aplastic anemia. TCRdb called the reads again in MiXCR, with one record for every CDR3 protein. The sample holds hundreds of thousands of distinct CDR3 sequences, 55% to 75% seen once. Sequencing used sorted CD4+, CD8+, or CD8+CD57+ T cells (not recorded which) from PBMCs. All receptors derive from a human donor in good health, serving as a control. The CDR3 runs from the conserved cysteine through the conserved F or W. D genes are given only for firm matches. A clone size is listed for some rows: how often the clone was seen (once, few, many), or a class if it is expanded.

v_gene	abundance	j_gene	d_gene	CDR3aa	CDR3nt
TRBV11-2	.	TRBJ1-4	.	CASSSREGLTNEKLFF	TGCGCCAGCAGCAGTCGGGAGGGGTTGACTAATGAAAAACTGTTTTTT
TRBV13	.	TRBJ2-1	.	CASSFGREFYNEQFF	TGTGCCAGCAGCTTCGGACGGGAGTTTTACAATGAGCAGTTCTTC
TRBV30	few	TRBJ1-4	.	CAWSPGLLLEKLFF	TGTGCCTGGAGTCCGGGACTTTTATTGGAAAAACTGTTTTTT
TRBV7-7	.	TRBJ2-3	.	CASSRLDGNYTMSYF	TGTGCTAGCAGCCGCCTTGACGGCAACTATACAATGAGCTATTTT
TRBV5-5	.	TRBJ1-4	TRBD1	CASSRDAGGGTNEKLFF	TGTGCCAGCAGCAGGGATGCAGGGGGTGGAACTAATGAAAAACTGTTTTTT
TRBV20-1	.	TRBJ2-3	.	CSARSRANTDTQYF	TGCAGTGCTAGGAGCAGAGCGAACACCGATACGCAGTATTTT
TRBV5-1	.	TRBJ2-1	TRBD1	CASSDGADRRFF	TGCGCCAGCAGCGACGGGGCGGACAGGAGGTTCTTC
TRBV9	.	TRBJ2-5	TRBD1	CASGHPRGGQETQYF	TGTGCCAGCGGTCATCCAAGAGGGGGCCAGGAGACCCAGTACTTC
TRBV12-3/TRBV12-4	.	TRBJ2-7	.	CASSLHRVKGEQYEQYF	TGTGCCAGCAGTTTACACAGGGTAAAGGGGGAGCAATACGAGCAGTACTTC
TRBV5-1	.	TRBJ1-5	.	CATRDLRTGEFQPQHF	TGTGCCACCAGAGACCTTAGGACGGGGGAATTTCAGCCCCAGCATTTT
TRBV20-1	once	TRBJ2-5	TRBD1	CSTQGDPKTQYF	TGCAGTACACAGGGGGACCCAAAGACCCAGTACTTC
TRBV6-5	.	TRBJ2-1	TRBD2	CASSVGGSGGPYNEQFF	TGTGCCAGCAGTGTCGGGGGTTCGGGGGGGCCGTACAATGAGCAGTTCTTC
TRBV7-2	.	TRBJ2-2	TRBD2	CASSRASGGSGELFF	TGTGCCAGCAGCCGAGCTAGCGGGGGTTCCGGGGAGCTGTTTTTT
TRBV7-2	many	TRBJ1-3	.	CASSLVRGDSGNTIYF	TGTGCCAGCAGCTTAGTGAGAGGGGACTCTGGAAACACCATATATTTT
TRBV7-2	.	TRBJ1-2	.	CASSSGSGFTDTQF	TGCGCCAGCAGCTCAGGTAGCGGATTCACAGATACGCAGTTC
TRBV7-9	.	TRBJ2-1	.	CASRALSINEQFF	TGTGCCAGCAGGGCGTTGAGTATTAATGAGCAGTTCTTC
TRBV15	many	TRBJ1-2	.	CATSRDRRSYGYTF	TGTGCCACCAGCAGAGATCGGCGCAGCTATGGCTACACCTTC
TRBV5-1	.	TRBJ2-1	.	CASSKGGSTNNEQFF	TGCGCCAGCAGCAAGGGGGGGAGCACAAACAATGAGCAGTTCTTC
TRBV11-2	once	TRBJ2-1	TRBD2	CASSPSGRINEQFF	TGTGCCAGCAGCCCTAGCGGCCGAATCAATGAGCAGTTCTTC
TRBV24-1	.	TRBJ2-7	TRBD2	CATSDGREDEQYF	TGTGCCACCAGTGATGGGCGGGAGGACGAGCAGTACTTC
TRBV7-6	once	TRBJ2-1	TRBD2	CASTAGGANEQFF	TGTGCCAGCACCGCGGGGGGGGCAAATGAGCAGTTCTTC
TRBV7-3	many	TRBJ1-6	.	CASSPGRGSGSPLHF	TGTGCCAGCAGTCCGGGGCGGGGATCAGGCTCACCCCTCCACTTT
TRBV29-1	many	TRBJ1-4	.	CSVGHGGEKLFF	TGCAGCGTTGGTCATGGTGGGGAAAAACTGTTTTTT
TRBV29-1	.	TRBJ2-5	.	CSAIQEAQYF	TGCAGCGCCATCCAAGAGGCACAGTACTTC
TRBV7-9	.	TRBJ1-6	.	CASSWGGGDSPLHF	TGTGCCAGCAGCTGGGGTGGAGGGGACTCACCCCTCCACTTT
TRBV20-1	.	TRBJ1-5	.	CSARCSPVGEPQHF	TGCAGTGCTAGATGCAGTCCTGTCGGTGAGCCCCAGCATTTT
TRBV9	.	TRBJ1-6	TRBD1	CASSDSGQGFSPLHF	TGTGCCAGCAGCGACTCCGGACAGGGGTTCTCACCCCTCCACTTT
TRBV19	.	TRBJ1-2	.	CATKQGPNYGYTF	TGTGCCACAAAACAGGGCCCTAACTATGGCTACACCTTC
TRBV7-2	.	TRBJ2-7	TRBD1	CASSVSGQAFRQYF	TGTGCCAGCAGCGTGTCGGGACAGGCCTTTCGGCAGTACTTC
TRBV7-3	.	TRBJ1-5	TRBD1	CASMGTENQPQHF	TGTGCCAGCATGGGGACAGAAAATCAGCCCCAGCATTTT
TRBV4-3	many	TRBJ1-1	.	CASSRALGRMNTEAFF	TGCGCCAGCAGCCGGGCATTAGGACGGATGAACACTGAAGCTTTCTTT
TRBV5-1	.	TRBJ1-2	TRBD1	CASSVQGDYGYTF	TGCGCCAGCAGCGTACAGGGGGATTATGGCTACACCTTC
TRBV7-3	.	TRBJ1-6	.	CASSPNVAYDSPLHF	TGTGCCAGCAGCCCGAATGTCGCGTACGATTCACCCCTCCACTTT
TRBV5-4	.	TRBJ1-2	TRBD1	CASSSGQDYDYTF	TGTGCCAGCAGCTCCGGACAGGACTATGACTACACCTTC
TRBV7-2	.	TRBJ1-3	.	CASRGHRGNTIYF	TGTGCCAGCAGGGGACATCGCGGGAACACCATATATTTT
TRBV6-6	.	TRBJ1-4	TRBD1	CASSYSGQGPTNEKLFF	TGTGCCAGCAGTTACTCAGGACAGGGACCAACTAATGAAAAACTGTTTTTT
TRBV13	many	TRBJ2-1	.	CASSLGHRRVSYNEQFF	TGTGCCAGCAGCTTAGGCCACAGACGCGTTTCCTACAATGAGCAGTTCTTC
TRBV7-8	.	TRBJ1-2	TRBD1	CAGQGSNYGYTF	TGTGCCGGACAGGGCTCAAACTATGGCTACACCTTC
TRBV29-1	.	TRBJ2-1	TRBD1	CSVRTEGARYNEQFF	TGCAGCGTCCGTACAGAGGGGGCAAGGTACAATGAGCAGTTCTTC
TRBV12-3/TRBV12-4	.	TRBJ1-5	.	CTSSQTSVYFCAISDRVDQPQHF	.
TRBV7-2	many	TRBJ2-1	TRBD2	CASSLGAGGNEQFF	TGTGCCAGCAGCTTAGGAGCGGGGGGAAATGAGCAGTTCTTC
TRBV2	.	TRBJ2-7	.	CASCRDAFYEQYF	TGTGCCAGCTGCCGGGACGCCTTCTACGAGCAGTACTTC
TRBV20-1	.	TRBJ2-7	TRBD2	CSALPPSGGGEQYF	TGCAGTGCCCTCCCCCCTAGCGGGGGGGGGGAGCAGTACTTC
TRBV20-1	many	TRBJ2-5	TRBD1	CSAEKTGLQETQYF	TGCAGTGCCGAGAAGACAGGGCTACAAGAGACCCAGTACTTC
TRBV7-9	.	TRBJ2-2	.	CASSPPLRGSGTGELFF	TGTGCCAGCAGCCCCCCTCTGCGGGGTAGTGGCACCGGGGAGCTGTTTTTT
TRBV20-1	once	TRBJ2-3	.	CSARATQWTDTQYF	TGCAGTGCTAGAGCCACTCAATGGACAGATACGCAGTATTTT
TRBV2	.	TRBJ2-7	.	CASKPGPDAQYF	TGTGCCAGCAAACCCGGGCCAGACGCGCAGTACTTC
TRBV7-2	.	TRBJ1-5	TRBD1	CASSLSRTGRGSPHF	TGTGCCAGCAGCTTGTCCCGGACAGGCCGGGGATCACCCCATTTT
TRBV24-1	.	TRBJ2-3	.	CATSIWGGGTDTQYF	TGTGCCACCAGTATTTGGGGAGGGGGGACAGATACGCAGTATTTT
TRBV5-5	.	TRBJ2-7	.	CASGLAVYEQYF	TGTGCCAGCGGCTTAGCTGTCTACGAGCAGTACTTC
TRBV5-1	.	TRBJ1-1	.	CASSPQARGTEAFF	TGTGCCAGCAGCCCTCAAGCGCGGGGCACTGAAGCTTTCTTT
TRBV12-3/TRBV12-4	few	TRBJ2-3	.	CASSSLGDTQYF	TGTGCCAGCAGTTCTCTAGGGGATACGCAGTATTTT
TRBV10-2	.	TRBJ1-2	.	CATRRQDGAYGYTF	TGCGCCACCAGGCGACAGGACGGGGCCTATGGCTACACCTTC
TRBV7-8	.	TRBJ1-1	.	CASSLWKVNTEAFF	TGTGCCAGCAGCCTTTGGAAAGTGAACACTGAAGCTTTCTTT
TRBV7-2	.	TRBJ2-3	.	CASRLATDLRAVLQYF	TGTGCCAGCAGGCTAGCAACAGACCTACGAGCAGTACTGCAGTATTTT
TRBV9	few	TRBJ2-3	.	CASSVEGYRADTQYF	TGTGCCAGCAGCGTAGAGGGTTATCGCGCAGATACGCAGTATTTT
TRBV7-2	.	TRBJ1-2	TRBD1	CASSLGRGCPCDQYTF	TGTGCCAGCAGCCTGGGCAGGGGGTGCCCCTGTGACCAGTACACCTTC
TRBV7-2	.	TRBJ2-3	TRBD1	CASSSSGTGGADTQYF	TGTGCCAGCAGCTCTTCTGGGACAGGGGGAGCAGATACGCAGTATTTT